The following is a T cell receptor (beta chain) sequence with its context. Its antigen is unidentified. A junction end diverges from the germline sequence, so it may reflect a read error. The run of the v3.0 immunoSEQ assay was at survey level. What sequencing targeted per sample was about 35,000-55,000 T-cell genomes. Sequencing used immunoSEQ multiplex PCR; TCRdb keeps in-frame clones, though not all of them. The sample lists about 35,000 clones; approximately 80% were seen once. HIV-positive participants were all treated in the United States. The germline CDR1 and CDR2 sequences are SGHNT and YYREEE (reference sequence). This CDR3 is 9 amino acids long. The sample comes from a study of long-term antiretroviral therapy in people with HIV. The study's findings and limits: When set beside controls, HIV repertoires had CDR3 length ranges that were narrower. Pre-ART clonal expansion yielded clones that dominated the repertoire at all time points.

This clonotype was sampled from a man in his late teens or twenties with HIV. This sample comprised unsorted PBMCs, obtained 0.3 years after starting antiretroviral therapy. J is TRBJ2-7 and V is TRBV5-4; no clear D gene. The CDR3 DNA follows: TGTGCCAGCACCTTGGAGCAGTACTTC. This codes for CASTLEQYF.